This T cell receptor beta chain was profiled in a study of blood T cell repertoires in COVID-19. The repertoire was sequenced with immunoSEQ multiplex PCR; TCRdb's copy has only in-frame clones and lacks some. This sample has under 250,000 clones, with roughly 80% found just once. Material for sequencing was PBMCs or T cells enriched from blood (not recorded which). This clonotype was sampled from a man aged 55 to 70 who had recovered from COVID-19.

DNA for the CDR3: TGTGCCACCAGTGATTACTCTCGACAGGCCGAGCAGTTCTTC. Protein product: CATSDYSRQAEQFF. The V gene is TRBV24-1, the J gene TRBJ2-1, with a weak D call TRBD1 (6 bases). Trimming took off 2 bases at V and 10 bases at J, with 14 bases between the two ends. The length of the CDR3 is 14 residues. Germline V gene lookup returns CDR1 KGHDR and CDR2 SFDVKD.